The source of this T cell receptor (beta chain) is a study of cytomegalovirus exposure and HLA in healthy donors. With 60 Vbeta and 13 Jbeta primers, the PCR was carried out. Repertoires were generated with immunoSEQ multiplex PCR, while TCRdb's copy carries only in-frame clones and drops some. The sample lists under 130,000 clones; 13% to 15% were seen once. Germline CDR1 is GTSNPN and CDR2 is SVGIG (reference sequence). The V gene end was trimmed by 5 bases and the J gene end by 6 bases; junction bases not matched to a gene: 9. The CDR3 consists of 13 residues. This clone was seen a handful of times.

The receptor was derived from a female donor in good health and CMV-seronegative. Specimen: PBMCs. V and J are TRBV30 and TRBJ1-2; 7 nucleotides match TRBD1. The CDR3 nucleotides read TGTGCCTGGGGACCTAGGGGGCGCGATGGCTACACCTTC. Encoded protein: CAWGPRGRDGYTF.